This T cell receptor (beta chain) was recorded in a study of cytomegalovirus exposure and HLA in healthy donors (dated by TCRdb to about 2017). About the full investigation: According to a later analysis, the roughly 130 validation repertoires were produced on the same platform as the roughly 600 repertoires of the first cohort. The aim of the study was to test whether cataloging public T cell receptors could identify signatures of past pathogen exposure. In addition to the first cohort of 650 to 750 subjects, a separate validation cohort of 120 different subjects was used. The study combined high-throughput TCR immunosequencing, statistical association of individual TCRs with disease status, and machine learning to predict cytomegalovirus infection status. Here is what the overall study found, with its caveats: The study gave a list of 150 to 200 TCR beta chains associated with cytomegalovirus. Three of the identified cytomegalovirus-associated TCR beta chains were confirmed in vitro to be specific for cytomegalovirus antigens. The classifier was reported to diagnose cytomegalovirus status with high specificity and sensitivity in both the original and validation cohorts. The authors suggested that the approach could potentially be extended to other disease states and immunological phenotypes. Of the cluster scores, roughly 95% were above 0 in a later analysis, which found that TCRs clustered in the first cohort also tended to co-occur in the approximately 120 validation repertoires. All 130 or so repertoires were used to score co-occurrence in the validation cohort in a later analysis, because that analysis had no HLA typing for the cohort. While some public TCRs were present in many individuals, most TCR sequences turned up only very rarely across donors.

CDR1 and CDR2, per the germline V gene, are MGHRA and YSYEKL. For this chain, trimming is 4 bases at the V end and 3 bases at the J end, and the number of junction bases without a gene match is 3. Inclusive of the bounding cysteine and phenylalanine, the CDR3 is 15 residues long. The DNA shown is the 45-base CDR3, in frame from base 1. The donors belonged to the validation cohort of about 120 subjects, which was separate from the roughly 700-subject first cohort. With regard to this clone: Its binding antigen is unknown. Within one base of it there is no much larger clone, and no base qualities were kept.

Library prep was done by the immunoSEQ multiplex PCR assay. The published analysis was carried out like this. A statistical classification framework was built for diagnosing cytomegalovirus status from the catalog of TCR beta chain sequences. TCRdb retrieved this table from immuneACCESS and kept in-frame rearrangements only. Not all clones are present; in checked studies, unresolved V genes account for under half, and no reason is known for the remainder. The V and J calls and the clone size are those of that table, but D and trimming were determined from the DNA. The sample data list 250,000 to 400,000 clones, and roughly 87% of these were observed just once. The ten largest clones represent around 0.88% of the sample.

The receptor chain draws on TRBV4-1 and TRBJ1-3; 10 of the junction bases match TRBD1. This TCR came from a man younger than 45 in good health and CMV-seronegative. Sequencing was done on a sample of PBMCs. The CDR3 in this case is CASSRDRGGGNTIYF. The nucleotide sequence is given as TGCGCCAGCAGCCGGGACAGGGGAGGTGGAAACACCATATATTTT.